These T cell receptor beta chains were read from a single sample in a study of T cells in Graves' hyperthyroidism and ophthalmopathy. TCRdb re-derived calls from the multiplex PCR reads in MiXCR, one entry per CDR3 protein. This table has more than 350,000 distinct CDR3 sequences, roughly 15% appearing once. The sequencing input was blood. All receptors derive from a woman in her sixties with Graves' ophthalmopathy. CDR3s include the opening cysteine and the closing phenylalanine or tryptophan. The D gene is left open where the match is weak. Clone size is stated in some rows and not others, as once, few, many or a class when expanded.

v_call	clone_size	j_call	d_call	cdr3_aa	cdr3_nt
TRBV7-6	NA	TRBJ2-5	TRBD2	CASSLNQRGIQETQYF	TGTGCCAGCAGCTTAAATCAGCGGGGAATCCAAGAGACCCAGTACTTC
TRBV10-1	NA	TRBJ2-5	NA	CASSESGTLQETQYF	TGCGCCAGCAGTGAGTCCGGGACGCTCCAAGAGACCCAGTACTTC
TRBV24-1	few	TRBJ1-2	NA	CATSGDTGSHGYTF	TGTGCCACCAGTGGAGACACAGGGAGCCATGGCTACACCTTC
TRBV10-3	once	TRBJ2-1	NA	CAINVGDGREQFF	TGTGCCATCAACGTTGGGGACGGGCGGGAGCAGTTCTTC
TRBV28	many	TRBJ2-5	NA	CASSPGGASGETQYF	TGTGCCAGCAGTCCCGGGGGAGCGAGTGGGGAGACCCAGTACTTC
TRBV7-8	many	TRBJ1-1	NA	CASSLVFTLGTTEAFF	TGTGCCAGCAGCTTAGTTTTTACCCTAGGGACCACTGAAGCTTTCTTT
TRBV12-3/TRBV12-4	many	TRBJ2-7	TRBD2	CASSLAGAPYEQYF	TGTGCCAGCAGTTTGGCGGGAGCCCCCTACGAGCAGTACTTC
TRBV29-1	many	TRBJ2-1	TRBD2	CSVIGGRAGNEQFF	TGCAGCGTTATCGGCGGGAGGGCCGGTAATGAGCAGTTCTTC
TRBV18	few	TRBJ2-7	NA	CASSPAPSGGYEQYF	TGTGCCAGCTCACCCGCTCCATCCGGAGGCTACGAGCAGTACTTC
TRBV7-9	few	TRBJ2-3	TRBD2	CASSRGAGGDTQYF	TGTGCCAGCAGCCGGGGAGCGGGAGGAGATACGCAGTATTTT
TRBV27	many	TRBJ2-5	TRBD2	CASSSTTSGSMGVETQYF	TGTGCCAGCAGTTCAACGACTAGCGGGAGTATGGGAGTTGAGACCCAGTACTTC
TRBV29-1	few	TRBJ2-1	TRBD1	CSVDGQGSNEQFF	TGCAGCGTTGACGGACAGGGTTCCAATGAGCAGTTCTTC
TRBV12-3/TRBV12-4	many	TRBJ2-7	TRBD1	CASSFLTPGTGSYEQYF	TGTGCCAGCAGTTTCCTCACCCCCGGGACAGGGAGTTACGAGCAGTACTTC
TRBV29-1	NA	TRBJ1-4	NA	CSVEDGAENEKLFF	TGCAGCGTTGAAGATGGAGCAGAAAATGAAAAACTGTTTTTT
TRBV7-2	many	TRBJ2-7	TRBD1	CASSKDRDGEQYF	TGTGCCAGCAGCAAAGACAGGGACGGGGAGCAGTACTTC
TRBV6-1	many	TRBJ2-1	TRBD1	CATKTYGTGLLAVEQFF	TGTGCCACTAAGACTTATGGGACAGGGCTCCTAGCGGTTGAGCAGTTCTTC
TRBV2	NA	TRBJ1-2	TRBD1	CASSNGTGTNYGYTF	TGTGCCAGCAGTAACGGGACAGGGACTAACTATGGCTACACCTTC
TRBV3-1	NA	TRBJ1-1	NA	CASSQREGAFF	TGTGCCAGCAGCCAACGGGAGGGAGCTTTCTTT
TRBV5-1	NA	TRBJ1-4	NA	CASSLRAGISEKLFF	TGCGCCAGCAGCCTCCGGGCCGGGATCTCTGAAAAACTGTTTTTT
TRBV20-1	many	TRBJ2-1	TRBD2	CSAPGTSMNEQFF	TGCAGTGCCCCCGGGACTAGTATGAATGAGCAGTTCTTC
TRBV20-1	NA	TRBJ2-3	TRBD2	CSARGDRGTSGVLTDTQYF	TGCAGTGCTAGGGGGGACAGGGGGACTAGCGGGGTACTCACAGATACGCAGTATTTT
TRBV15	many	TRBJ2-3	TRBD1	CATNPGQGTDTQYF	TGTGCCACCAACCCGGGACAGGGGACAGATACGCAGTATTTT
TRBV27	many	TRBJ2-7	NA	CASSSSLGASYEQYF	TGTGCCAGCAGTTCTTCCCTCGGCGCCTCCTACGAGCAGTACTTC
TRBV6-1	NA	TRBJ2-1	TRBD1	CASSTPGTGPIKSYNEQFF	TGTGCCAGCAGTACTCCCGGGACAGGACCTATTAAGTCCTACAATGAGCAGTTCTTC
TRBV5-4	NA	TRBJ2-7	TRBD1	CASSHPGTGGYEQYF	TGTGCCAGCAGCCATCCCGGGACAGGGGGCTACGAGCAGTACTTC
TRBV25-1	NA	TRBJ2-7	TRBD1	CASSKPGQNYEQYF	TGTGCCAGCAGTAAACCGGGACAGAACTACGAGCAGTACTTC
TRBV24-1	NA	TRBJ2-7	TRBD1	CATSDSRTGTYEQYF	TGTGCCACCAGTGATTCCCGGACAGGTACCTACGAGCAGTACTTC
TRBV28	many	TRBJ1-6	TRBD1	CASSLSYPGQGHSPLHF	TGTGCCAGCAGTTTAAGTTATCCGGGACAGGGTCATTCACCCCTCCACTTT
TRBV28	many	TRBJ2-1	TRBD2	CASSFLAGGYNEQFF	TGTGCCAGCAGTTTTCTAGCGGGAGGCTACAATGAGCAGTTCTTC
TRBV20-1	many	TRBJ2-7	TRBD2	CSASELAEFYEQYF	TGCAGTGCTAGTGAACTAGCGGAGTTTTACGAGCAGTACTTC
TRBV20-1	many	TRBJ2-1	TRBD2	CSAKYMREAVSGEQFF	TGCAGTGCTAAATATATGCGGGAGGCCGTTTCGGGTGAGCAGTTCTTC
TRBV6-1	NA	TRBJ2-2	NA	CASGGGNTGELFF	TGTGCCAGCGGGGGCGGGAACACCGGGGAGCTGTTTTTT
TRBV20-1	NA	TRBJ1-5	NA	CSAKRTERIRNQPQHF	TGCAGTGCTAAAAGGACAGAGAGGATTAGGAATCAGCCCCAGCATTTT